The rows below give T cell receptor beta chains drawn from one sample of a study of somatic mutations in cytotoxic T cells in rheumatoid arthritis. Data came from immunoSEQ multiplex PCR; TCRdb stores just in-frame clones and leaves some out. The sample lists 15,000 to 20,000 clones, roughly 70% occurring once. Sequenced: CD8+ T cells sorted from blood. The receptors here all came from a man in his sixties in good health. CDR3s include the opening cysteine and the closing phenylalanine or tryptophan. Each record gives: CDR3 DNA, CDR3 protein, V gene, clone size, J gene, D gene. The D gene is left open where the match is weak. The size entry is marked missing in some rows and otherwise reads once, few, many or a size class.

cdr3_nt: TGCGCCAGCAGTTTCCAGGGTTACGGAAACACCATATATTTT; cdr3_aa: CASSFQGYGNTIYF; v_call: TRBV4-1; clone_size: .; j_call: TRBJ1-3; d_call: .
cdr3_nt: TGCGCCAGCAGCCAGCTTGACGGTCGGGCCGGGGAGCTGTTTTTT; cdr3_aa: CASSQLDGRAGELFF; v_call: TRBV4-1; clone_size: .; j_call: TRBJ2-2; d_call: .
cdr3_nt: TGTGCCAGCAAGTCATGGACTAGCGCCGAGACCCAGTACTTC; cdr3_aa: CASKSWTSAETQYF; v_call: TRBV5-4; clone_size: .; j_call: TRBJ2-5; d_call: TRBD2
cdr3_nt: TGTGCCAGCAGCAAACGGAGGACAGGGGGGCATGAGGACACTGAAGCTTTCTTT; cdr3_aa: CASSKRRTGGHEDTEAFF; v_call: TRBV21-1; clone_size: once; j_call: TRBJ1-1; d_call: .
cdr3_nt: TGTGCCAGCAGCCGGGACAGTACTTACGAGCAGTACTTC; cdr3_aa: CASSRDSTYEQYF; v_call: TRBV2; clone_size: .; j_call: TRBJ2-7; d_call: TRBD1
cdr3_nt: TGTGCCAGTAGTATCGGTAGCGGGAGGGCACAAGAGACCCAGTACTTC; cdr3_aa: CASSIGSGRAQETQYF; v_call: TRBV19; clone_size: .; j_call: TRBJ2-5; d_call: TRBD2
cdr3_nt: TGCAGCGTTGAACTAGCGGGCGGCCAAGAGACCCAGTACTTC; cdr3_aa: CSVELAGGQETQYF; v_call: TRBV29-1; clone_size: .; j_call: TRBJ2-5; d_call: TRBD2
cdr3_nt: TGCGCCAGCAGCCAAGACCCCGTCCGGGACAGGGCGGACTACGAGCAGTACTTC; cdr3_aa: CASSQDPVRDRADYEQYF; v_call: TRBV4-3; clone_size: .; j_call: TRBJ2-7; d_call: TRBD1
cdr3_nt: TGTGCCAGCAGCCAATGGCGGGTTGTTGCAGATACGCAGTATTTT; cdr3_aa: CASSQWRVVADTQYF; v_call: TRBV16; clone_size: .; j_call: TRBJ2-3; d_call: .
cdr3_nt: TGTGCCAGCACTGGACAGGGATTCCGAGAAAAACTGTTTTTT; cdr3_aa: CASTGQGFREKLFF; v_call: TRBV2; clone_size: .; j_call: TRBJ1-4; d_call: TRBD1
cdr3_nt: TGTGCCAGCAGTTTATCTAGCGGGGCCTACAATGAGCAGTTCTTC; cdr3_aa: CASSLSSGAYNEQFF; v_call: TRBV27; clone_size: once; j_call: TRBJ2-1; d_call: TRBD2
cdr3_nt: TGTGCCAGCAGTAACGGGATCCAAGAGACCCAGTACTTC; cdr3_aa: CASSNGIQETQYF; v_call: TRBV6-6; clone_size: .; j_call: TRBJ2-5; d_call: .
cdr3_nt: TGTGCCAGCAGCTCTCTGGTGGGACGAGGCAGCGGGCCCCCCTACGAGCAGTACTTC; cdr3_aa: CASSSLVGRGSGPPYEQYF; v_call: TRBV11-1; clone_size: .; j_call: TRBJ2-7; d_call: .
cdr3_nt: TGTGCCAGCAGCTCCTCAGGGGCTAGCAGATACCACAATGAGCAGTTCTTC; cdr3_aa: CASSSSGASRYHNEQFF; v_call: TRBV7-9; clone_size: .; j_call: TRBJ2-1; d_call: .
cdr3_nt: TGCGCCAGCAGCCCTCAGGTGAACACTGAAGCTTTCTTT; cdr3_aa: CASSPQVNTEAFF; v_call: TRBV4-1; clone_size: medium-sized; j_call: TRBJ1-1; d_call: .
cdr3_nt: TGTGCCAGCAGCTATCTGACAGGGGCGTTAGCTTTCTTT; cdr3_aa: CASSYLTGALAFF; v_call: TRBV6-1; clone_size: once; j_call: TRBJ1-1; d_call: TRBD1
cdr3_nt: TGTGCCAGCAGTGCCGGGACATTTAACTATGGCTACACCTTC; cdr3_aa: CASSAGTFNYGYTF; v_call: TRBV6-1; clone_size: .; j_call: TRBJ1-2; d_call: .
cdr3_nt: TGTGCCAGCAGCTTCACCGGGACTAACGGCGGGGAGCTGTTTTTT; cdr3_aa: CASSFTGTNGGELFF; v_call: TRBV7-6; clone_size: .; j_call: TRBJ2-2; d_call: TRBD2
cdr3_nt: TGTGCCAGCAGCATTGGGGGAGCGGGAGTCGACCAAGAGACCCAGTACTTC; cdr3_aa: CASSIGGAGVDQETQYF; v_call: TRBV7-3; clone_size: .; j_call: TRBJ2-5; d_call: TRBD2
cdr3_nt: TGCGCCAGCAGCCTCTCCACTAGCGGCTACGAGCAGTACTTC; cdr3_aa: CASSLSTSGYEQYF; v_call: TRBV5-1; clone_size: once; j_call: TRBJ2-7; d_call: TRBD2
cdr3_nt: TGCGCCAGCAGCTGGAGGACAGAAACGACAAACTATGGCTACACCTTC; cdr3_aa: CASSWRTETTNYGYTF; v_call: TRBV5-1; clone_size: .; j_call: TRBJ1-2; d_call: .
cdr3_nt: TGCGCCAGCAGCCAAGAAAGCGGACAGGGGATCTACGAGCAGTACTTC; cdr3_aa: CASSQESGQGIYEQYF; v_call: TRBV4-3; clone_size: .; j_call: TRBJ2-7; d_call: TRBD1
cdr3_nt: TGTGCCAGCAGTCCCCAGGGGCGGAGGACCGGGGAGCTGTTTTTT; cdr3_aa: CASSPQGRRTGELFF; v_call: TRBV6-5; clone_size: once; j_call: TRBJ2-2; d_call: .
cdr3_nt: TGTGCCAGCAGCTCCTTAGAAACAGGGTACGGGCAGTTCTTC; cdr3_aa: CASSSLETGYGQFF; v_call: TRBV7-6; clone_size: .; j_call: TRBJ2-1; d_call: .
cdr3_nt: TGTGCTAGTGGACGGACAGGGGTGGGCCAAGAGACCCAGTACTTC; cdr3_aa: CASGRTGVGQETQYF; v_call: TRBV12-5; clone_size: .; j_call: TRBJ2-5; d_call: TRBD1
cdr3_nt: TGTGCCATAACTAGCGGGATACCCACTAGCACAGATACGCAGTATTTT; cdr3_aa: CAITSGIPTSTDTQYF; v_call: TRBV10-3; clone_size: .; j_call: TRBJ2-3; d_call: TRBD2
cdr3_nt: TGTGCCAGTAGGGACAAAATGAACACTGAAGCTTTCTTT; cdr3_aa: CASRDKMNTEAFF; v_call: TRBV19; clone_size: .; j_call: TRBJ1-1; d_call: .
cdr3_nt: TGCGCCAGCAGCCCAACCGGGACAGGGCCTCAGGAGCAGTACTTC; cdr3_aa: CASSPTGTGPQEQYF; v_call: TRBV4-1; clone_size: .; j_call: TRBJ2-7; d_call: TRBD1
cdr3_nt: TGTGCCAGCAGCCCCGTTCGAGTCTACGAGCAGTACTTC; cdr3_aa: CASSPVRVYEQYF; v_call: TRBV5-5; clone_size: .; j_call: TRBJ2-7; d_call: .
cdr3_nt: TGTGCCAGCAGCACGGGACAGGGAGACACAGATACGCAGTATTTT; cdr3_aa: CASSTGQGDTDTQYF; v_call: TRBV13; clone_size: .; j_call: TRBJ2-3; d_call: TRBD1
cdr3_nt: TGTGCCAGCAGTGAAGAGGTCAGGGGTTCCTACGAGCAGTACTTC; cdr3_aa: CASSEEVRGSYEQYF; v_call: TRBV6-1; clone_size: .; j_call: TRBJ2-7; d_call: .
cdr3_nt: TGTGCCAGCAGCCCCCGAGGGAGCGGGGCCTACGAGCAGTACTTC; cdr3_aa: CASSPRGSGAYEQYF; v_call: TRBV5-4; clone_size: .; j_call: TRBJ2-7; d_call: TRBD2
cdr3_nt: TGTGCCAGCATGGGACAGGGGTCAGCGGATACCTACGAGCAGTACTTC; cdr3_aa: CASMGQGSADTYEQYF; v_call: TRBV21-1; clone_size: .; j_call: TRBJ2-7; d_call: .
cdr3_nt: TGCGCCAGCAGCTTGGGGGACAGGGTCGGCGGAGAGACCCAGTACTTC; cdr3_aa: CASSLGDRVGGETQYF; v_call: TRBV5-1; clone_size: .; j_call: TRBJ2-5; d_call: TRBD1
cdr3_nt: TGCGCCAGCAGCCAAGTCTCTAGGTCGGCAGATACGCAGTATTTT; cdr3_aa: CASSQVSRSADTQYF; v_call: TRBV4-1; clone_size: .; j_call: TRBJ2-3; d_call: .
cdr3_nt: TGTGCCAGCAGTGACTCCGGGACTAGCGACACCGGGGAGCTGTTTTTT; cdr3_aa: CASSDSGTSDTGELFF; v_call: TRBV6-4; clone_size: .; j_call: TRBJ2-2; d_call: TRBD2
cdr3_nt: TGCGCCAGCAGTGGGACAAGCTCCTACGAGCAGTACTTC; cdr3_aa: CASSGTSSYEQYF; v_call: TRBV6-1; clone_size: .; j_call: TRBJ2-7; d_call: .
cdr3_nt: TGTGCCAGTACCCCGGACAGGGACGGGACCAAAAACATTCAGTACTTC; cdr3_aa: CASTPDRDGTKNIQYF; v_call: TRBV19; clone_size: .; j_call: TRBJ2-4; d_call: TRBD1
cdr3_nt: TGCGCCAGCAGCCAGTCCCGGGCAGGGGGTCTAGGGGCCAACGTCCTGACTTTC; cdr3_aa: CASSQSRAGGLGANVLTF; v_call: TRBV4-1; clone_size: .; j_call: TRBJ2-6; d_call: TRBD1
cdr3_nt: TGTGCCAGCACCCTAGCGGGGGGTAACAATGAGCAGTTCTTC; cdr3_aa: CASTLAGGNNEQFF; v_call: TRBV6-6; clone_size: .; j_call: TRBJ2-1; d_call: TRBD2
cdr3_nt: TGTGCCAGCAGCTTAGGCGGGAAGCAGTTCTTC; cdr3_aa: CASSLGGKQFF; v_call: TRBV11-2; clone_size: once; j_call: TRBJ2-1; d_call: .
cdr3_nt: TGTGCCAGCAGTCTAGCGGGATACTCCTACAATGAGCAGTTCTTC; cdr3_aa: CASSLAGYSYNEQFF; v_call: TRBV27; clone_size: few; j_call: TRBJ2-1; d_call: TRBD2
cdr3_nt: TGCGCCAGCAGCTTGGCGGGACAGGACAAGAACACCGGGGAGCTGTTTTTT; cdr3_aa: CASSLAGQDKNTGELFF; v_call: TRBV5-1; clone_size: .; j_call: TRBJ2-2; d_call: TRBD1